These 32 T cell receptor beta chains were sequenced from one sample in a study of blood T cell repertoires in COVID-19 (dated by TCRdb to 2019 to 2021). The method was the immunoSEQ multiplex PCR assay. The source is immuneACCESS, and TCRdb retained only in-frame sequences with V and J called. Part of the clones is not carried over; for the studies checked, unresolved V genes explain less than half of this, and the remainder is unexplained. In all, the sample holds some 350,000 clones, and 88% of those were seen once. The ten most abundant clones make up over 4.5% of the sample. Sequencing input: PBMCs or T cells enriched from blood (not recorded which). These receptors were collected from a man aged 25 to 40 who had recovered from COVID-19.

V gene TRBV12-3 or TRBV12-4 combines with J gene TRBJ1-5, with a possible D match to TRBD1 (6 bases). V gave up 6 bases and J gave up 4 bases, with 10 bases separating them. The CDR3 runs 13 residues. The CDR3 protein is CASSFTGNQPQHF. In nucleotides, the CDR3 is TGTGCCAGCAGCTTTACAGGGAATCAGCCCCAGCATTTT.

CDR3 sequence: CASSSEHGYNQPQHF. CDR3 bases: TGTGCCAGCAGCTCCGAGCACGGGTACAATCAGCCCCAGCATTTT. The chain recombines TRBV11-3 with TRBJ1-5; D is ambiguous. V lost 4 bases and J lost 3, with 13 bases in between. CDR1 is SGHNT and CDR2 is YENEEA in the germline V gene. The CDR3 runs 15 residues.

The sample holds one count of this clone. This chain links TRBV27 with TRBJ1-1; perhaps TRBD1 as D (5 bases). Germline V lookup: CDR1 MNHEY, CDR2 SMNVEV (reference sequence). CDR3 length: 14 amino acids. Trimming took 2 bases from V and 11 from J, leaving 18 bases between them. The CDR3 protein is CASSLVGGREEAFF. Here the CDR3 DNA reads TGTGCCAGCAGTTTAGTTGGTGGCAGGGAGGAGGCTTTCTTT.

The chain is built from TRBV11-1 and TRBJ2-3; tentative D call: TRBD1 (5 bases). The V end was cut by 4 bases, the J end by 0 bases, with 8 bases between. Germline values: CDR1 SGHAT, CDR2 FQDESV (reference sequence). The CDR3 loop spans 14 amino acids. Here the CDR3 reads CASSSRASTDTQYF. CDR3 nucleotides: TGTGCCAGCAGCTCCAGGGCTAGCACAGATACGCAGTATTTT.

This chain uses TRBV15 with TRBJ1-5; 9 positions agree with TRBD1. The CDR3 has 16 amino acids. Germline V CDR1 and CDR2: LNHNV, YYDKDF (reference sequence). The junction had 7 bases not matched to a gene; V was cut back by 4 bases and J by 3 bases. The DNA of the CDR3 is TGTGCCACCAGCAACGGACAGGGGCTAATCAATCAGCCCCAGCATTTT. It codes for CATSNGQGLINQPQHF.

The chain employs TRBV2 and TRBJ2-2; TRBD2 matches 11 bases. The CDR3 contains 16 residues. Germline CDR1 and CDR2: SNHLY and FYNNEI. The V and J ends lost 8 bases and 2 bases, in that order; junction bases with no gene match: 7. CDR3 nucleotides: TGTGCCAGCGAACAGACTAGCGGGGATAACACCGGGGAGCTGTTTTTT. Translating gives CASEQTSGDNTGELFF.

The genes are TRBV24-1 and TRBJ1-5; 10 bases align to TRBD1. Trimming cost V 9 bases and J 4 bases; bases outside gene matches: 5. The CDR3 has 14 amino acids. Germline assignment: CDR1 KGHDR and CDR2 SFDVKD. Written as DNA, the CDR3 is TGTGCCACCCAGGACAGGGGGTCAAATCAGCCCCAGCATTTT. It yields the protein CATQDRGSNQPQHF.

The CDR3 here is CASSPSNTF. DNA of the CDR3: TGTGCCAGCAGCCCTAGCAACACCTTC. The chain couples TRBV9 to TRBJ1-2; D not resolved. Germline CDR1 and CDR2: SGDLS and YYNGEE. V lost 4 bases and J 12 bases, leaving 7 bases between the germline ends. The CDR3 loop spans 9 amino acids. Filled out from reference TRBV9 and TRBJ1-2, the complete variable domain reads DSGVTQTPKHLITATGQRVTLRCSPRSGDLSVYWYQQSLDQGLQFLIQYYNGEERAKGNILERFSAQQFPDLHSELNLSSLELGDSALYFCASSPSNTFGSGTRLTVV.

The V call is TRBV5-6, the J call TRBJ2-7, with TRBD1 matching over 8 bases. The V gene's germline CDR1 is SGHDT and CDR2 YYEEEE. Trimming took 4 bases from V and 0 from J; bases not matched to a gene: 6. The CDR3 has 15 amino acids. CDR3 coding DNA: TGTGCCAGCAGCGCGGGACAGGCGAGCTCCTACGAGCAGTACTTC. Its protein is CASSAGQASSYEQYF.

In the case of this clone: The junction departs from germline at one end; a sequencing error may be responsible. This chain uses TRBV2 with TRBJ1-1, with unresolved D. The CDR3 contains 12 residues. Per germline, CDR1 SNHLY and CDR2 FYNNEI. The CDR3 DNA sequence: TGTGCCAGCAGTAGACCCAGCGGTCACTTTATCTTT. Translating it yields CASSRPSGHFIF.

The chain carries TRBV29-1 and TRBJ2-7; 10 bases map to TRBD1. Trimming removed 7 bases from V and 4 bases from J; junction bases left unmatched: 1. CDR3 length: 11 amino acids. Germline V lookup: CDR1 SQVTM, CDR2 ANQGSEA. The CDR3: CSGQGAYEQYF. Written as DNA, the CDR3 is TGCAGCGGACAGGGGGCGTACGAGCAGTACTTC.

The gene calls are TRBV28 and TRBJ1-5, with 10 bases lining up with TRBD1. The germline V gene encodes CDR1 MDHEN and CDR2 SYDVKM. Unmatched junction bases numbered 13, after V lost 5 bases and J lost 0 bases. This CDR3 contains 19 residues. CDR3 protein: CASSPRTGGLLYSNQPQHF. In DNA, the CDR3 is TGTGCCAGCAGTCCCCGGACAGGGGGACTCCTTTATAGCAATCAGCCCCAGCATTTT.

The chain links TRBV18 to TRBJ1-2; D not certain. The CDR3 totals 12 residues. From germline, CDR1 is KGHSH and CDR2 LQKENI. V gave up 3 bases and J gave up 5 bases, with 7 bases separating them. DNA for the CDR3: TGTGCCAGCTCACCTAGCCCGTATGGCTACACCTTC. Translated, it gives CASSPSPYGYTF.

This clone was counted a single time. The J gene is TRBJ1-5, the V gene TRBV20-1; D is uncertain. V lost 3 bases, J lost 6 bases, and 9 bases lay in between. CDR3 size: 12 residues. The germline CDR1 and CDR2 sequences are DFQATT and SNEGSKA (reference sequence). The CDR3 DNA reads TGCAGTGCTAGTGGAGAAGCTCAGCCCCAGCATTTT. It codes for CSASGEAQPQHF.

The chain has TRBV24-1 and TRBJ1-2, with no clear D. V shed 4 bases and J shed 4 bases, with 6 bases lying between them. CDR3 length: 12 residues. Germline-derived CDR1 and CDR2 are KGHDR and SFDVKD. This chain's CDR3 is CATSDSRYGYTF. DNA for the CDR3: TGTGCCACCAGTGACTCCCGCTATGGCTACACCTTC.

The chain recombines TRBV9 with TRBJ2-7, with 9 bases aligning to TRBD1. The CDR3 runs 15 residues. CDR1 SGDLS and CDR2 YYNGEE come from the germline V gene. V lost 2 bases to trimming and J lost 9 bases; unmatched junction nucleotides: 12. CDR3 DNA: TGTGCCAGCAGCGTCGGGGACAGGGTTGATGCCCCGCAGTACTTC. Its protein product is CASSVGDRVDAPQYF.

The genes are TRBV5-4 and TRBJ2-5; D not resolved. The length of the CDR3 is 15 residues. Per germline, CDR1 SGHNT and CDR2 YYREEE (reference sequence). Trimming took off 0 bases at V and 4 bases at J, with 13 bases between the two ends. CDR3 loop: CASSLDSPSSETQYF. The CDR3 coding sequence is TGTGCCAGCAGCTTGGATTCGCCCAGTTCAGAGACCCAGTACTTC.

This clone has more than one count but fewer than ten. The chain carries TRBV2 and TRBJ1-3; 7 bases are shared with TRBD1. With 3 bases clipped from V and 3 bases from J, the junction kept 5 bases outside the gene matches. CDR1 and CDR2 from the germline V gene are SNHLY and FYNNEI. This CDR3 has 15 amino acids. The DNA of the CDR3 is TGTGCCAGCAGTGATTATCAGGGGGGTGGAAACACCATATATTTT. Amino acids: CASSDYQGGGNTIYF.

V and J are TRBV2 and TRBJ1-6; D remains ambiguous. Germline CDR1 and CDR2: SNHLY and FYNNEI. The CDR3 extends over 15 amino acids. V was trimmed by 6 bases and J by 0 bases, leaving 9 bases between them. In DNA, the CDR3 is TGTGCCAGCAGAGGGAGGAGCTCCTATAATTCACCCCTCCACTTT. Translating gives CASRGRSSYNSPLHF.

The chain uses TRBV28 and TRBJ1-6; TRBD1 matches at 8 bases. CDR3 length equals 13 residues. With V trimmed by 10 bases and J by 9 bases, 8 bases remained unmatched. CDR1 and CDR2 (germline): MDHEN, SYDVKM. The CDR3: CATRTGIISPLHF. The CDR3 nucleotides are TGTGCCACCCGGACAGGGATAATTTCACCCCTCCACTTT.

The chain combines TRBV19 with TRBJ2-7; 7 nucleotides align to TRBD2. CDR3 length equals 14 residues. J gave up 2 bases and V 6 bases, and 7 bases lay outside the gene matches. In germline, CDR1 is LNHDA, CDR2 SQIVND (reference sequence). Here the CDR3 DNA reads TGTGCCAGTAGCCCCGGTGGGGGGGCCTACGAGCAGTACTTC. This translates into CASSPGGGAYEQYF. Drawing the rest from reference TRBV19 and TRBJ2-7, the complete variable domain is DGGITQSPKYLFRKEGQNVTLSCEQNLNHDAMYWYRQDPGQGLRLIYYSQIVNDFQKGDIAEGYSVSREKKESFPLTVTSAQKNPTAFYLCASSPGGGAYEQYFGPGTRLTVT.

This chain uses TRBV28 with TRBJ1-1; 7 bases are a match to TRBD1. CDR1 is MDHEN and CDR2 is SYDVKM in the germline V gene. J lost 3 bases, V lost 2 bases, and 3 bases had no gene match. The CDR3 runs 14 residues. CDR3 loop: CASSLEGAHTEAFF. DNA for the CDR3: TGTGCCAGCAGTTTAGAGGGGGCGCACACTGAAGCTTTCTTT. Complete variable domain (other parts from reference TRBV28 and TRBJ1-1): DVKVTQSSRYLVKRTGEKVFLECVQDMDHENMFWYRQDPGLGLRLIYFSYDVKMKEKGDIPEGYSVSREKKERFSLILESASTNQTSMYLCASSLEGAHTEAFFGQGTRLTVV.

The rearrangement uses TRBV29-1 and TRBJ1-2, with D possibly TRBD1 on 6 matching bases. Trimming took 0 bases from V and 4 from J, leaving 15 bases between them. CDR3 length: 15 residues. Germline values: CDR1 SQVTM, CDR2 ANQGSEA. The CDR3 DNA sequence: TGCAGCGTTGAAGATGGAGAGGGACACCCCTATGGCTACACCTTC. Translation: CSVEDGEGHPYGYTF.

The rearrangement uses TRBV28 and TRBJ1-1; TRBD1 matches at 7 bases. This CDR3 is built from 15 residues. V was clipped by 3 bases and J by 4 bases; unmatched bases: 8. The germline gives CDR1 MDHEN, CDR2 SYDVKM. CDR3 in amino acids: CASSFHRGVGTEAFF. CDR3 nucleotides: TGTGCCAGCAGTTTTCACAGGGGAGTGGGCACTGAAGCTTTCTTT.

The chain combines TRBV7-9 with TRBJ2-3; 9 positions match TRBD2. The V segment lost 0 bases and the J segment 1 base; nucleotides outside the gene matches: 2. CDR3 length: 16 residues. CDR1 and CDR2 (germline): SEHNR, FQNEAQ (reference sequence). CDR3 nucleotides: TGTGCCAGCAGCTTAGCTTCTAGCGGGGGCACAGATACGCAGTATTTT. Translated, it gives CASSLASSGGTDTQYF.

This chain links TRBV9 with TRBJ2-7, with 12 positions matching TRBD1. The CDR3 contains 15 residues. The V gene end was trimmed by 3 bases and the J gene end by 4 bases; junction bases not matched to a gene: 5. Germline V gene lookup returns CDR1 SGDLS and CDR2 YYNGEE. The CDR3 nucleotides read TGTGCCAGCAGCGATGGGGACAGGGGGCCGTACGAGCAGTACTTC. This encodes CASSDGDRGPYEQYF.

The V gene is TRBV21-1, the J gene TRBJ2-4; the D call TRBD1 from the table was never checked on the DNA. TRBV21-1 is shown as a pseudogene. The CDR3 spans 19 residues. DNA for the CDR3: TGTGCCAGCAGCAAAGATGGGACAGGGACGATACTAGCCAAAAACATTCAGTACTTC. Its protein product is CASSKDGTGTILAKNIQYF.

This clone showed up just a few times. The genes are TRBV28 and TRBJ1-4; 12 nucleotides match TRBD1. Trimming took 4 bases from V and 8 from J; bases not matched to a gene: 5. The length of the CDR3 is 15 residues. Germline lookup yields CDR1 MDHEN and CDR2 SYDVKM. CDR3: CASSSWDRGQEKLFF. The CDR3 DNA follows: TGTGCCAGCAGTTCCTGGGACAGGGGGCAGGAAAAACTGTTTTTT.

This clone has only one observation. This rearrangement joins TRBV27 to TRBJ1-2; TRBD1 matches 10 bases. The CDR3 totals 15 residues. Germline loops: CDR1 MNHEY, CDR2 SMNVEV (reference sequence). J gave up 8 bases and V 5 bases, and 11 bases lay outside the gene matches. The CDR3, as DNA: TGTGCCAGCAGTCCCATCGGGACAGGGGAAGGGGGCTACACCTTC. This sequence encodes CASSPIGTGEGGYTF.

The chain couples TRBV3-1 (or the pseudogene TRBV3-2) to TRBJ1-1; possibly TRBD1 for D (6 bases). This CDR3 comprises 14 residues. Germline V gene lookup returns CDR1 LGHDT and CDR2 YNNKEL (reference sequence). V was cut by 1 base and J by 5 bases, with 11 bases left in between. The CDR3 region has the DNA TGTGCCAGCAGCCAAGTGGGGCAGGGGACTGAAGCTTTCTTT. This gives the protein CASSQVGQGTEAFF.

Written as DNA, the CDR3 is TGTGCCAGCAGCTTGGAAGGGTCGGGAAATCAGCCCCAGCATTTT. Translated: CASSLEGSGNQPQHF. This chain uses TRBV5-5 with TRBJ1-5; D unresolved. The CDR3 runs to 15 residues. The germline V and J ends were trimmed by 0 bases and 4 bases, with 11 bases remaining between them. Per the germline V gene, CDR1 is SGHKS and CDR2 is YYEKEE (reference sequence).

This chain uses TRBV2 with TRBJ1-6; D is perhaps TRBD1 (6 bases). Germline CDR1 SNHLY, CDR2 FYNNEI. V lost 5 bases to trimming and J lost 8 bases, with 10 bases between them. The CDR3 is 13 amino acids. CDR3 bases: TGTGCCAGCAGTATTGGACAGTATTCACCCCTCCACTTT. It yields the protein CASSIGQYSPLHF.